This T cell receptor beta chain was observed in a study of T cells in localized non-small cell lung cancer. This clone occurred once. Its target is not known. Overall study findings and caveats: Appearances in adjacent lung were noted for a median roughly 50 of the top 100 tumor clones. Peak T cell clonality was found in uninvolved adjacent lung, exceeding tumor. Sequencing covered just one tumor region, so heterogeneity cannot be ruled out. Higher blood T cell density tracked longer overall survival.

Clones were read by immunoSEQ multiplex PCR, and TCRdb kept only the in-frame ones, dropping some. The top ten clones hold 4.8% of a sample with about 24,000 clones, 80% to 85% of them seen once. The CDR3 contains 14 residues. Between the trimmed V and J ends, which lost 2 bases and 5 bases, there was a span of 9 bases. Germline CDR1 reads MGHRA; CDR2 reads YSYEKL. This chain links TRBV4-1 with TRBJ2-2, with D possibly TRBD1 on 6 matching bases. The sequencing here drew on PBMCs, taken before any cancer treatment. This sequence was found in a man aged 35-75 years with stage II lung adenocarcinoma. DNA of the CDR3: TGCGCCAGCAGCCAATCACAGGGAACCGGGGAGCTGTTTTTT. Amino acid sequence: CASSQSQGTGELFF.